The source of this T cell receptor (beta chain) is a study of blood T cell repertoires in COVID-19. This table comes from immunoSEQ multiplex PCR, and its TCRdb copy is limited to in-frame clones, with some not included. The data contain about 190,000 clones, roughly four fifths of them seen just once; the ten biggest clones take up over 10%. The CDR3 sequence is 15 residues long. CDR1 LGHNA and CDR2 YSLEER come from the germline V gene. Trimming pared 6 bases from V and 3 bases from J, leaving 17 bases between. The chain carries TRBV4-3 and TRBJ2-5; TRBD2 might be the D (5 bases). The sequenced material came from peripheral blood. This receptor was taken from a woman aged 45-65 years with acute or convalescent COVID-19. CDR3 sequence reads: CASRMFLAAKETQYF. CDR3 DNA sequence: TGCGCCAGCAGGATGTTTCTAGCAGCTAAAGAGACCCAGTACTTC.